This record concerns one T cell receptor (beta chain) sequence. The entry originates in a study of blood T cell repertoires in COVID-19. Study details: Some COVID-19 samples were acute and others convalescent; all came from the United States, Italy and Spain.

Original methodology: Estimation of nucleated cell counts was performed using reference gene primer amplification. Sequencing used immunoSEQ multiplex PCR; TCRdb keeps in-frame clones, though not all of them. That table gives V, J and clone size, and the DNA gave D and trimming. The table includes about 62,000 clones, 79% detected once. This CDR3 spans 12 amino acids. The ends were cut back, 4 bases at V and 4 bases at J, with 5 bases in the middle. The germline CDR1 and CDR2 sequences are SNHLY and FYNNEI. This chain connects TRBV2 to TRBJ1-3; D gene unclear. The sequence was collected from a woman aged 80 or over with active or convalescent COVID-19. The specimen sequenced was peripheral blood. This chain's CDR3 is CASSVAGNTIYF. CDR3 nucleotides: TGTGCCAGCAGTGTCGCGGGAAACACCATATATTTT. Full variable domain (remainder filled in from reference TRBV2 and TRBJ1-3): EPEVTQTPSHQVTQMGQEVILRCVPISNHLYFYWYRQILGQKVEFLVSFYNNEISEKSEIFDDQFSVERPDGSNFTLKIRSTKLEDSAMYFCASSVAGNTIYFGEGSWLTVV.